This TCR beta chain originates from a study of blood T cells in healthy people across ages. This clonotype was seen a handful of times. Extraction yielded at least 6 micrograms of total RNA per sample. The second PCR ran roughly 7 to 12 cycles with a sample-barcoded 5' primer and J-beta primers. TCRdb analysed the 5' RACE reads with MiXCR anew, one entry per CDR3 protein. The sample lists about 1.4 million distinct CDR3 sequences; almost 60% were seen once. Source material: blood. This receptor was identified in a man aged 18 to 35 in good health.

The CDR3 DNA is TGTGCCAGCAGTTTGGGCCAGTCCACTAACTATGGCTACACCTTC. Translating it yields CASSLGQSTNYGYTF. This chain connects TRBV27 to TRBJ1-2; D uncertain. Between the trimmed V and J ends, which lost 3 bases and 0 bases, there was a span of 11 bases. The germline CDR1 and CDR2 sequences are MNHEY and SMNVEV (reference sequence). The CDR3 length is 15 residues.